This T cell receptor (beta chain) was recorded in a study of regulatory T cells in long-lasting Graves disease. Study details: Graves' patients, diagnosed recently, had received antithyroid drugs under 3 months.

This clonotype occurred many times. As to time point: newly diagnosed GD, antithyroid drugs for less than 3 months. The TCR library was made from RNA extracted from PBMCs. The CDR3 has 12 amino acids. Germline V gene data show CDR1 as MDHEN and CDR2 as SYDVKM. Trimming cost V 7 bases and J 5 bases, with 9 bases left between them. Construction of the TCR beta libraries employed iRepertoire HTBI primers in conjunction with Arm-PCR of CDR3 regions. TCRdb independently ran MiXCR on the multiplex PCR reads; one entry per CDR3 protein. Among 500,000 or so distinct CDR3 sequences, around 15% were seen once, and the ten largest hold roughly 18%. The sample also formed part of further work on T cells in Graves' hyperthyroidism and ophthalmopathy.

Sequencing was performed on peripheral blood mononuclear cells (PBMCs), taken at new diagnosis, from a patient treated with antithyroid drugs. This TCR was sampled from a woman between 45 and 60 years old with Graves disease. This chain joins TRBV28 and TRBJ2-1; unclear D gene. CDR3 nucleotide sequence: TGTGCCAGCAACTCTGGTCACAATGAGCAGTTCTTC. Its protein product is CASNSGHNEQFF. Full variable domain (outside the CDR3, taken from reference TRBV28 and TRBJ2-1): DVKVTQSSRYLVKRTGEKVFLECVQDMDHENMFWYRQDPGLGLRLIYFSYDVKMKEKGDIPEGYSVSREKKERFSLILESASTNQTSMYLCASNSGHNEQFFGPGTRLTVL.